The rows below give T cell receptor beta chains drawn from one sample of a study of blood T cells in healthy people across ages. Each CDR3 protein is one row after TCRdb ran MiXCR on the 5' RACE reads. The top ten clones hold approximately 8.7% of a sample with over 450,000 distinct CDR3 sequences, approximately 25% of them seen once. These data were also reused for a study on T cells of mothers and their children.

Specimen: blood. The receptors originated from a boy aged 5-17 years in good health. The CDR3 runs from the conserved cysteine through the conserved F or W. A D gene is named only where the DNA matches it firmly. Only some rows state a clone size, as once, few, many or a class for expanded clones.

v_call	d_call	cdr3_length	clone_size	j_call	cdr3_nt	cdr3_aa
TRBV20-1	-	15	-	TRBJ2-5	TGCAGTGCTAGACCGACGGGGCTACTTCAAGAGACCCAGTACTTC	CSARPTGLLQETQYF
TRBV20-1	-	15	many	TRBJ2-7	TGCAGTGCTAGAGATCCGGGGCTAGCGAGTAACGAGCAGTACTTC	CSARDPGLASNEQYF
TRBV24-1	TRBD1	17	-	TRBJ2-1	TGTGCCACCAGTGGGCGACAGGGGAAAGGAAACTACAATGAGCAGTTCTTC	CATSGRQGKGNYNEQFF
TRBV20-1	TRBD2	16	-	TRBJ2-3	TGCAGTGCTAGAGATCTCGCGGGAGGGATAGCAGATACGCAGTATTTT	CSARDLAGGIADTQYF
TRBV28	-	15	-	TRBJ2-7	TGTGCCAGCAGTTTACCCCCGCCCGGAACCTACGAGCAGTACTTC	CASSLPPPGTYEQYF
TRBV6-1	TRBD1	16	few	TRBJ1-3	TGTGCCAGCAGTGAAATACAGGGGAGCTCTGGAAACACCATATATTTT	CASSEIQGSSGNTIYF
TRBV16	-	14	-	TRBJ1-6	TGTGCCAGCAGCCAATTCCGGACAGATTCACCCCTCCACTTT	CASSQFRTDSPLHF
TRBV3-1	-	14	few	TRBJ2-7	TGTGGCAGCAGCCAAGGAGGAGGGAAGGGCGAGCAGTACTTC	CGSSQGGGKGEQYF
TRBV29-1	-	14	-	TRBJ2-7	TGCAGCTCCCCAGGTTCCAGTTGTCCCTACGAGCAGTACTTC	CSSPGSSCPYEQYF
TRBV7-9	TRBD1	18	few	TRBJ1-6	TGTGCCAGCAGCTTAATCCCGACAGGGACATCCTATAATTCACCCCTCCACTTT	CASSLIPTGTSYNSPLHF
TRBV6-1	-	14	-	TRBJ2-7	TGTGCCAGCAGTGAAGTAGGAATACCTTACGAGCAGTACTTC	CASSEVGIPYEQYF
TRBV4-3	-	14	-	TRBJ2-3	TGCGCCAGCAGCCAAGAGCATAGCACAGATACGCAGTATTTT	CASSQEHSTDTQYF
TRBV4-2	-	15	many	TRBJ2-7	TGTGCCAGCAGCCAAGATTACGGGAGTGGCAACGAGCAGTACTTC	CASSQDYGSGNEQYF
TRBV28	-	15	-	TRBJ1-2	TGTGCCAGCAGTAGTGGACAGACTGCCGGCTATGGCTACACCTTC	CASSSGQTAGYGYTF
TRBV2	-	14	few	TRBJ1-5	TGTGCCAGCAGGGTGGGGGGGGGCAATCAGCCCCAGCATTTT	CASRVGGGNQPQHF
TRBV11-2	TRBD1	15	many	TRBJ1-4	TGTGCCAGCAGCTTAGGGGATACAGGGGCCCGGGCAGCGTTTTTT	CASSLGDTGARAAFF
TRBV14	TRBD1	16	-	TRBJ1-6	TGTGCCAGCAGCCTATTGGGGACAGGGGTGGATTCACCCCTCCACTTT	CASSLLGTGVDSPLHF
TRBV30	TRBD2	17	-	TRBJ2-7	TGTGCCTGGAGTGGAGTGGGAGGACTAGCGGGTACCGACGAGCAGTACTTC	CAWSGVGGLAGTDEQYF
TRBV12-5	-	14	few	TRBJ2-2	TGTGCTAGTGGTTTGAATCTTAACACCGGGGAGCTGTTTTTT	CASGLNLNTGELFF
TRBV6-4	-	14	-	TRBJ1-6	TGTGCCAGCAGCGAGGGGGACGGGAATTCACCCCTCCACTTT	CASSEGDGNSPLHF